The 9 T cell receptor beta chains below all came from one sample that was sequenced in a study of blood T cell dynamics during melanoma immunotherapy. Described time point: pre-treatment baseline. Data came from immunoSEQ multiplex PCR; TCRdb stores just in-frame clones and leaves some out. Among some 9,800 clones listed, approximately 86% were seen once. The sample in question was blood, obtained from a patient treated with checkpoint blockade. The receptor source for this set is a human donor with melanoma.

This chain links TRBV6-1 with TRBJ2-1; 11 nucleotides agree with TRBD2. With V trimmed by 3 bases and J by 10 bases, 11 bases remained unmatched. CDR1 is MNHNS, CDR2 SASEGT, per germline. The CDR3 contains 16 residues. The CDR3 protein is CASSEVAGGLLSEQFF. The CDR3 region has the DNA TGTGCCAGCAGTGAGGTAGCGGGAGGGCTCCTATCGGAGCAGTTCTTC.

The chain joins TRBV7-3 to TRBJ2-1; D call uncertain. V lost 5 bases and J lost 4, with 9 bases in between. Looked up from germline, CDR1 is SGHTA and CDR2 is FQGTGA. This CDR3 region has 13 residues. CDR3 in amino acids: CASSPPLYNEQFF. CDR3 sequence (DNA): TGTGCCAGCAGCCCTCCGCTTTACAATGAGCAGTTCTTC. The whole variable domain, filled in from reference TRBV7-3 and TRBJ2-1, reads GAGVSQTPSNKVTEKGKYVELRCDPISGHTALYWYRQSLGQGPEFLIYFQGTGAADDSGLPNDRFFAVRPEGSVSTLKIQRTERGDSAVYLCASSPPLYNEQFFGPGTRLTVL.

The V gene is TRBV5-1, the J gene TRBJ2-3; possible D gene TRBD1, 5 bases. The V gene's germline CDR1 is SGHRS and CDR2 YFSETQ. The V end lost 0 bases, the J end lost 2 bases, and 10 bases lay between the germline ends. CDR3 size: 15 residues. Written as DNA, the CDR3 is TGCGCCAGCAGCTTGGGGGGCACGCCCACAGATACGCAGTATTTT. Its translation is CASSLGGTPTDTQYF.

This clone was recorded once. This sequence joins TRBV9 and TRBJ2-5; TRBD2 aligns across 10 bases. The CDR3 totals 16 residues. J was trimmed by 0 bases and V by 0 bases; bases with no gene match: 2. CDR1 and CDR2 from the germline V gene are SGDLS and YYNGEE. CDR3 sequence reads: CASSVDSGGYQETQYF. The CDR3 DNA reads TGTGCCAGCAGCGTAGATAGCGGGGGGTACCAAGAGACCCAGTACTTC.

The chain joins TRBV9 to TRBJ2-2; D possibly corresponds to TRBD1 (6 bases). Germline lookup yields CDR1 SGDLS and CDR2 YYNGEE. The CDR3 is 16 amino acids. V was trimmed by 4 bases and J by 1 base, leaving 14 bases between them. CDR3 sequence reads: CASSPLAGVNTGELFF. DNA for the CDR3: TGTGCCAGCAGCCCCCTGGCAGGGGTGAACACCGGGGAGCTGTTTTTT.

The chain carries TRBV19 and TRBJ2-2; 9 nucleotides agree with TRBD1. CDR1 LNHDA and CDR2 SQIVND come from the germline V gene (reference sequence). This CDR3 has 16 residues. J lost 7 bases, V lost 5 bases, and 11 bases had no gene match. CDR3 region: CASSFSTGQGNGELFF. The CDR3, as DNA: TGTGCCAGTAGTTTCTCTACGGGACAGGGCAACGGGGAGCTGTTTTTT. The full variable domain, with the rest looked up from reference TRBV19 and TRBJ2-2, is DGGITQSPKYLFRKEGQNVTLSCEQNLNHDAMYWYRQDPGQGLRLIYYSQIVNDFQKGDIAEGYSVSREKKESFPLTVTSAQKNPTAFYLCASSFSTGQGNGELFFGEGSRLTVL.

This chain links TRBV5-1 with TRBJ2-2; D not certain. Per the germline V gene, CDR1 is SGHRS and CDR2 is YFSETQ. This CDR3 comprises 13 residues. Trimming stripped 2 bases from V and 6 bases from J, with 8 bases between. CDR3 bases: TGCGCCAGCAGCTTCATGTCGGCCGGGGAGCTGTTTTTT. This encodes CASSFMSAGELFF.

J is TRBJ2-7 and V is TRBV7-2, with D perhaps TRBD1 (7 bases). Trimming took off 1 base at V and 3 bases at J, with 13 bases between the two ends. Germline CDR1 reads SGHTA; CDR2 reads FQGNSA. This CDR3 spans 15 amino acids. Here the CDR3 DNA reads TGTGCCAGCAGCTTAGACAGGGGAGGTGGCTACGAGCAGTACTTC. Residues: CASSLDRGGGYEQYF.

The CDR3 here is CASSLATGGYTF. The DNA of the CDR3 is TGTGCCAGCAGTTTAGCAACAGGCGGCTACACCTTC. This chain links TRBV28 with TRBJ1-2; D is possibly TRBD1 (5 bases). Deletions cut 2 bases from V and 8 bases from J, with 9 bases between. The germline CDR1 and CDR2 sequences are MDHEN and SYDVKM. The CDR3 contains 12 residues.